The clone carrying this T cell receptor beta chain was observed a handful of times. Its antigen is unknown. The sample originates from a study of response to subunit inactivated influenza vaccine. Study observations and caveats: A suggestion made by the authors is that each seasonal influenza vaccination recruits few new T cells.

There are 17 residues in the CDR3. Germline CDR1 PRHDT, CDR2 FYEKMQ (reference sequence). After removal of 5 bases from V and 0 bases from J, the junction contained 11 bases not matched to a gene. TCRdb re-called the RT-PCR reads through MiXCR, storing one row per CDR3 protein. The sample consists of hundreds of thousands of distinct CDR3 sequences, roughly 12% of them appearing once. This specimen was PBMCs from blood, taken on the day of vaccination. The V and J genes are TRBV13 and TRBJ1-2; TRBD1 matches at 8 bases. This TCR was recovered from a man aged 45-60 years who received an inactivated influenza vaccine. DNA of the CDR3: TGTGCCAGCAGCCATGGACAGGGATTAGGCACTAACTATGGCTACACCTTC. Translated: CASSHGQGLGTNYGYTF.